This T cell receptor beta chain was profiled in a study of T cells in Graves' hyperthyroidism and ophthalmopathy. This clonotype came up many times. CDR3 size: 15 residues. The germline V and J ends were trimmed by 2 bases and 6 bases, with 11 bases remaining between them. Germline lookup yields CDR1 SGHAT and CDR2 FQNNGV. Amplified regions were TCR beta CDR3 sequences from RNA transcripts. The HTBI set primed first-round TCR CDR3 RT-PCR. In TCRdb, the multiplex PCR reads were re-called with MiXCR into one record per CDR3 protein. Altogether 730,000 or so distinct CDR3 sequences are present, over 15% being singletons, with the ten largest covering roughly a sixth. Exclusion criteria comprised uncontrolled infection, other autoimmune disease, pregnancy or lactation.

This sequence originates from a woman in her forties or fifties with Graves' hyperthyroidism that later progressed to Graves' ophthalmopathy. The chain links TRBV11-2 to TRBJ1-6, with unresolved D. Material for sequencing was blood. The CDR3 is CASSLRRTTNSPLHF. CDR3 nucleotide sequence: TGTGCCAGCAGCTTAAGGAGGACGACTAATTCACCCCTCCACTTT. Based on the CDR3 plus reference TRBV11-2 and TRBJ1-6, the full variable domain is EAGVAQSPRYKIIEKRQSVAFWCNPISGHATLYWYQQILGQGPKLLIQFQNNGVVDDSQLPKDRFSAERLKGVDSTLKIQPAKLEDSAVYLCASSLRRTTNSPLHFGNGTRLTVT.